The 20 T cell receptor beta chains given below trace back to one sample, sequenced in a study of blood T cell repertoires in COVID-19. The assay was immunoSEQ multiplex PCR, and TCRdb's table has in-frame clones only and misses some. The data contain 250,000 or so clones, 70% to 85% of them seen just once; the ten biggest clones take up over 1.5%. The sample comprised peripheral blood. The receptor set was obtained from a woman aged 80 or over with acute or convalescent COVID-19.

The chain carries TRBV5-1 and TRBJ2-1, with 11 bases lining up with TRBD2. The germline CDR1 and CDR2 sequences are SGHRS and YFSETQ. The CDR3 is 17 amino acids. V lost 3 bases and J lost 6; bases outside the gene matches: 11. The CDR3 loop reads CASSSVTGTSGVNEQFF. CDR3 sequence (DNA): TGCGCCAGCAGCTCCGTGACCGGGACTAGCGGAGTCAATGAGCAGTTCTTC.

The chain recombines TRBV28 with TRBJ1-2; D might be TRBD1 (5 bases). V dropped 6 bases and J dropped 8 bases, with 22 bases sitting between them. Germline lookup yields CDR1 MDHEN and CDR2 SYDVKM. CDR3 size: 15 residues. The CDR3 is CASRPVGGREGGYTF. The CDR3 nucleotides read TGTGCCAGCAGGCCCGTCGGCGGCAGGGAAGGGGGCTACACCTTC.

This chain uses TRBV27 with TRBJ2-2, with 13 bases aligning to TRBD2. The V gene end was trimmed by 5 bases and the J gene end by 10 bases; junction bases not matched to a gene: 16. CDR1 and CDR2 (germline): MNHEY, SMNVEV (reference sequence). The CDR3 runs 18 residues. The CDR3 region is CASSRRTSGGPLGLELFF. As DNA, the CDR3 is TGTGCCAGCAGTCGAAGGACTAGCGGGGGCCCTCTTGGGTTGGAGCTGTTTTTT.

The CDR3 loop is CSVEEQGLGFF. The CDR3 region has the DNA TGCAGCGTTGAAGAGCAGGGGTTGGGGTTTTTT. V gene TRBV29-1 combines with J gene TRBJ1-4; TRBD1 is a possible D gene (6 bases). The ends were cut back, 0 bases at V and 16 bases at J, with 12 bases in the middle. This CDR3 spans 11 amino acids. Germline V gives CDR1 SQVTM, CDR2 ANQGSEA.

This chain connects TRBV9 to TRBJ2-1; 11 bases line up with TRBD2. The CDR3 runs 15 residues. Unmatched junction bases numbered 9, after V lost 4 bases and J lost 9 bases. Germline V lookup: CDR1 SGDLS, CDR2 YYNGEE. The CDR3 sequence: CASSQETSGIGEQFF. The CDR3, as DNA: TGTGCCAGCAGCCAAGAGACTAGCGGGATCGGTGAGCAGTTCTTC.

The genes are TRBV19 and TRBJ2-1, with TRBD2 matching over 7 bases. The trim removed 5 bases at V and 6 bases at J, leaving 10 bases unmatched. This CDR3 spans 15 amino acids. Germline CDR1 and CDR2: LNHDA and SQIVND (reference sequence). CDR3 amino acids: CASSVFLAEGNEQFF. The CDR3 bases are TGTGCCAGTAGTGTGTTCCTAGCGGAGGGCAATGAGCAGTTCTTC.

This chain joins TRBV18 and TRBJ1-3; no firm D call. The germline V and J ends were trimmed by 4 bases and 0 bases, with 13 bases remaining between them. In germline, CDR1 is KGHSH, CDR2 LQKENI. The CDR3 sequence is 16 residues long. The CDR3 coding sequence is TGTGCCAGCTCACAAAATTCACAGAGCTCTGGAAACACCATATATTTT. This translates into CASSQNSQSSGNTIYF.

The chain has TRBV5-1 and TRBJ2-7; 12 nucleotides align to TRBD2. V dropped 5 bases and J dropped 0; count of bases not matched to a gene: 18. There are 20 residues in the CDR3. Germline-derived CDR1 and CDR2 are SGHRS and YFSETQ. This CDR3 reads CASRPGRRLAGDLSSYEQYF. The CDR3 DNA is TGCGCCAGCAGGCCCGGTCGAAGACTAGCGGGAGACCTGAGCTCCTACGAGCAGTACTTC. The full variable domain, rest sourced from reference TRBV5-1 and TRBJ2-7, is KAGVTQTPRYLIKTRGQQVTLSCSPISGHRSVSWYQQTPGQGLQFLFEYFSETQRNKGNFPGRFSGRQFSNSRSEMNVSTLELGDSALYLCASRPGRRLAGDLSSYEQYFGPGTRLTVT.

Written as DNA, the CDR3 is TGTGCCAGCAGCCAAGTTGGTACAGGGGTTACGGCTAACTATGGCTACACCTTC. This translates into CASSQVGTGVTANYGYTF. The chain has TRBV3-1 (or the pseudogene TRBV3-2) and TRBJ1-2, with 7 bases identical to TRBD1. The CDR3 is 18 residues long. With 1 base clipped from V and 0 bases from J, the junction kept 11 bases outside the gene matches. Germline V gives CDR1 LGHDT, CDR2 YNNKEL (reference sequence).

The chain joins TRBV19 to TRBJ2-1; 12 nucleotides align to TRBD2. The CDR3 runs 14 residues. Germline V gene lookup returns CDR1 LNHDA and CDR2 SQIVND (reference sequence). V shed 4 bases and J 9 bases; nucleotides not matched to a gene: 4. DNA for the CDR3: TGTGCCAGTAGTACTAGCGGGGGGGTAGGTGAGCAGTTCTTC. Protein product: CASSTSGGVGEQFF.

J is TRBJ1-1 and V is TRBV7-9; 9 bases map to TRBD1. Germline trimming cut 5 bases from V and 1 base from J; bases unmatched to any gene: 5. This CDR3 contains 15 residues. In germline, CDR1 is SEHNR, CDR2 FQNEAQ (reference sequence). This CDR3 reads CASSGDRGENTEAFF. In DNA form, the CDR3 reads TGTGCCAGCAGCGGCGACAGGGGGGAGAACACTGAAGCTTTCTTT.

This chain links TRBV28 with TRBJ1-2, with a possible D match to TRBD1 (5 bases). Germline-derived CDR1 and CDR2 are MDHEN and SYDVKM. This CDR3 contains 13 residues. V was pared by 4 bases and J by 8 bases, with 14 bases between. This chain's CDR3 is CASSWGLSEGYTF. In DNA form, the CDR3 reads TGTGCCAGCAGTTGGGGCCTCTCAGAGGGCTACACCTTC.

The chain uses TRBV7-2 and TRBJ2-3; D gene unclear. The CDR3 totals 12 residues. V was cut by 3 bases and J by 2 bases, with 3 bases left in between. Germline V gives CDR1 SGHTA, CDR2 FQGNSA. CDR3 DNA: TGTGCCAGCAGCTTCTACACAGATACGCAGTATTTT. Translation gives CASSFYTDTQYF.

The chain uses TRBV5-1 and TRBJ2-2; possibly TRBD2 for D (7 bases). V was cut by 4 bases and J by 2 bases, with 12 bases left in between. Germline-derived CDR1 and CDR2 are SGHRS and YFSETQ. The CDR3 length is 15 residues. The CDR3 sequence: CASSRGAVNTGELFF. In nucleotides, the CDR3 is TGCGCCAGCAGCCGGGGGGCCGTCAACACCGGGGAGCTGTTTTTT.

The chain recombines TRBV5-5 with TRBJ1-1; a possible D gene is TRBD1 (6 bases). The V gene lost 5 bases and the J gene lost 6 bases, with 23 bases spanning the gap. In germline, CDR1 is SGHKS, CDR2 YYEKEE (reference sequence). The CDR3 is made up of 16 amino acids. The CDR3 protein is CASSLAGGRLGSEAFF. CDR3 sequence (DNA): TGTGCCAGCAGTCTGGCGGGGGGGCGGTTAGGCTCTGAAGCTTTCTTT.

This chain links TRBV7-2 with TRBJ1-2; tentatively, D is TRBD1 (6 bases). Per germline, CDR1 SGHTA and CDR2 FQGNSA. V was shortened by 4 bases and J by 4 bases, with 25 bases between the two germline ends. The CDR3 loop spans 18 amino acids. The CDR3 loop reads CASSSPSPNRETSYGYTF. DNA for the CDR3: TGTGCCAGCAGCTCTCCTTCCCCCAACAGGGAGACTTCCTATGGCTACACCTTC.

The chain couples TRBV3-1 (or the pseudogene TRBV3-2) to TRBJ1-2; D perhaps matches TRBD1 (6 bases). Germline V gene sequence: CDR1 LGHDT, CDR2 YNNKEL (reference sequence). V lost 4 bases to trimming and J lost 2 bases, with 14 bases between them. This CDR3 region has 15 residues. The CDR3 nucleotides are TGTGCCAGCAGCCCTCGACAGGCCTACAACTATGGCTACACCTTC. Translation gives CASSPRQAYNYGYTF.

This clone was observed a handful of times. This chain uses TRBV27 with TRBJ2-7, with 9 bases aligning to TRBD2. V lost 0 bases to trimming and J lost 2 bases; unmatched junction nucleotides: 2. This CDR3 region has 15 residues. CDR1 and CDR2 (germline): MNHEY, SMNVEV (reference sequence). For the CDR3, the DNA is TGTGCCAGCAGTTTATCTAGCGGGAGCCCCTACGAGCAGTACTTC. It codes for CASSLSSGSPYEQYF.

The chain joins TRBV12-5 to TRBJ1-1; perhaps TRBD1 as D (5 bases). CDR1 and CDR2 from the germline V gene are LGHNT and FRNRAP. The CDR3 covers 16 residues. V was clipped by 0 bases and J by 0 bases, with 11 bases between them. The CDR3 region has the DNA TGTGCTAGTGGTTTGGTACTTCAGGGCCTGAACACTGAAGCTTTCTTT. Amino acid sequence: CASGLVLQGLNTEAFF.

This chain connects TRBV11-2 to TRBJ2-7, with 8 bases matching TRBD1. The germline V gene encodes CDR1 SGHAT and CDR2 FQNNGV. V was pared by 0 bases and J by 3 bases, with 10 bases of the junction left unmatched. The length of the CDR3 is 17 residues. The CDR3 DNA reads TGTGCCAGCAGCTTAGATTCGTACGGGACAGGCGTCTACGAGCAGTACTTC. It specifies CASSLDSYGTGVYEQYF.